This TCR beta chain originates from a study of blood T cell repertoires in COVID-19. Background on the study: COVID-19 samples, acute and convalescent, were from the United States, Italy and Spain. The cDNA or gDNA used as material had been derived from T cells, B-cell-depleted T cells, or PBMCs.

How the authors handled the data: Reference gene primer amplification gave estimated nucleated cell counts. Using immunoSEQ multiplex PCR, the repertoire was profiled, and TCRdb retains in-frame clones only, with some absent. For V, J and clone size, that table is used; D and trimming come from the DNA. Among around 28,000 clones listed, about 80% were seen once. Sequencing was done on a sample of peripheral blood. This receptor was taken from a man between 65 and 79 years old with acute or convalescent COVID-19.

The CDR3 bases are TGTGCCAGCAGCGAACAGGGGGCTTCCCTCCACTTT. Its protein product is CASSEQGASLHF. This chain joins TRBV6-6 and TRBJ1-6; TRBD1 agrees at 9 bases. This CDR3 is built from 12 residues. Looked up from germline, CDR1 is MNHNY and CDR2 is SVGAGI (reference sequence). J was trimmed by 14 bases and V by 6 bases; bases with no gene match: 5.